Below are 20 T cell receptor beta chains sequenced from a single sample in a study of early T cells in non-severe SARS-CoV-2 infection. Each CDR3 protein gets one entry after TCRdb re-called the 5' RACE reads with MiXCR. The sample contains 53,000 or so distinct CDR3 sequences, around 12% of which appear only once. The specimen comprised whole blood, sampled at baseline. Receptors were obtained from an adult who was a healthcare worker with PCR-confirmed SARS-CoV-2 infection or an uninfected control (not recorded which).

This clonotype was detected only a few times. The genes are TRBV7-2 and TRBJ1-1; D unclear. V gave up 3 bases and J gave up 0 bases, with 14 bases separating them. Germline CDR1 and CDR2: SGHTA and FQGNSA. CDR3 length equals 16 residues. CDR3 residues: CASSFNALLMNTEAFF. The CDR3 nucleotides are TGTGCCAGCAGCTTCAACGCTCTTCTTATGAACACTGAAGCTTTCTTT.

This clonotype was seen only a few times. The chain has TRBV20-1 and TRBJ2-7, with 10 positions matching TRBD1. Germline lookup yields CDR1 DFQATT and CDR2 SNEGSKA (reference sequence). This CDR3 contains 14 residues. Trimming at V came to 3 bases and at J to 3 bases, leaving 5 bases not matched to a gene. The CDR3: CSASRTGGYYEQYF. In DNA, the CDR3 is TGCAGTGCTAGTCGGACAGGGGGTTACTACGAGCAGTACTTC.

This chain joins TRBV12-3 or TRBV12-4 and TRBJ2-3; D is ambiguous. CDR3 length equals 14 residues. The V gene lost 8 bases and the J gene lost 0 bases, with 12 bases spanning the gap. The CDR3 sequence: CASLPGSSTDTQYF. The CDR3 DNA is TGTGCCAGCCTCCCCGGCTCAAGCACAGATACGCAGTATTTT.

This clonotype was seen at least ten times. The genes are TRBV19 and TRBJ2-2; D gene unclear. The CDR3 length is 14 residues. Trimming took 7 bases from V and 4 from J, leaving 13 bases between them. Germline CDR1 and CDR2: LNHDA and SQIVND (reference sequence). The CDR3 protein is CASNPSRPTGELFF. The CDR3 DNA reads TGTGCCAGTAATCCCTCAAGACCCACCGGGGAGCTGTTTTTT.

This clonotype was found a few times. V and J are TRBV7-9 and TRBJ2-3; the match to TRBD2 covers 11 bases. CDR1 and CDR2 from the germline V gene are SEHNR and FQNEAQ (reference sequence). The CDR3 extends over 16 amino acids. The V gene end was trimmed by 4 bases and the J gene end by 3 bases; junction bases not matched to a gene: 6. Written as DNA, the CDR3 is TGTGCCAGCAGCTCCGGGACTAGCGGACTTACAGATACGCAGTATTTT. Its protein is CASSSGTSGLTDTQYF.

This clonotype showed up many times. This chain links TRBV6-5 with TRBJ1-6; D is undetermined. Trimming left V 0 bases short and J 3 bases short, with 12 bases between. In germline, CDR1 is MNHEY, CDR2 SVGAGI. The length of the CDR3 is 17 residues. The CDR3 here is CASSYSVASGYNSPLHF. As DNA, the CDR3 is TGTGCCAGCAGTTACTCCGTTGCGTCAGGCTATAATTCACCCCTCCACTTT.

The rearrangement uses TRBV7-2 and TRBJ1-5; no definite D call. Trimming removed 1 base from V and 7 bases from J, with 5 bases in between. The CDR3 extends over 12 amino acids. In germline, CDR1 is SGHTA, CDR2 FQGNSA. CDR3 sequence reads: CASSLDQQPQHF. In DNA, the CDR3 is TGTGCCAGCAGCTTAGACCAGCAGCCCCAGCATTTT.

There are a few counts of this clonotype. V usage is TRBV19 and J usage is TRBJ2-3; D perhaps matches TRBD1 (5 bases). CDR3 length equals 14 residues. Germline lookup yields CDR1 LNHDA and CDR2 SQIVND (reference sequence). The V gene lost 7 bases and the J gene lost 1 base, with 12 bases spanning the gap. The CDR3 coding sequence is TGTGCCAGTAACAGGAGAGTAGGCACAGATACGCAGTATTTT. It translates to CASNRRVGTDTQYF. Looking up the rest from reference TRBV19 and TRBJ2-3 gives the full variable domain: DGGITQSPKYLFRKEGQNVTLSCEQNLNHDAMYWYRQDPGQGLRLIYYSQIVNDFQKGDIAEGYSVSREKKESFPLTVTSAQKNPTAFYLCASNRRVGTDTQYFGPGTRLTVL.

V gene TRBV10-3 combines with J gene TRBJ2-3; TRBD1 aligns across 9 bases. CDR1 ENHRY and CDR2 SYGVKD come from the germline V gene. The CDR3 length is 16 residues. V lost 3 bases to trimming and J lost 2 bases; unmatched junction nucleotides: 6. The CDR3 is CAISDTGGHFTDTQYF. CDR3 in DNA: TGTGCCATCAGTGATACAGGGGGCCACTTCACAGATACGCAGTATTTT.

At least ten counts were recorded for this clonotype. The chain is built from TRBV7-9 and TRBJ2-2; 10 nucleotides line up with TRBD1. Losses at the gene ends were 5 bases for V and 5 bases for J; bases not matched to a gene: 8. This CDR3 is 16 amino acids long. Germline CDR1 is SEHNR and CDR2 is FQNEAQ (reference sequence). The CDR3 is CASSQGTGAGTGELFF. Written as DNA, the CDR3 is TGTGCCAGCAGCCAGGGGACAGGGGCCGGGACCGGGGAGCTGTTTTTT.

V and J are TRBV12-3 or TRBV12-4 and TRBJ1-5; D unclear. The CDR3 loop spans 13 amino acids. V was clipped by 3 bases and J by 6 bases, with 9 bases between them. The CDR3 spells CASSFEGSQPQHF. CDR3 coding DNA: TGTGCCAGCAGTTTCGAGGGAAGTCAGCCCCAGCATTTT.

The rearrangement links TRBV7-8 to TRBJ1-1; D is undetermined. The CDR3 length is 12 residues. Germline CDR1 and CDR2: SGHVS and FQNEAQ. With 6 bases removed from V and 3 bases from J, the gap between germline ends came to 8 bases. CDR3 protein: CASSQSHTEAFF. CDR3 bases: TGTGCCAGCAGTCAATCCCACACTGAAGCTTTCTTT.

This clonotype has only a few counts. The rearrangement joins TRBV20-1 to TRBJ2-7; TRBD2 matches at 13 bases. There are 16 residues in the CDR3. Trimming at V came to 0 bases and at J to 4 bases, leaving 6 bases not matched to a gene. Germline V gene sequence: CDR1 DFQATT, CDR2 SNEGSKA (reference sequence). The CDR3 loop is CSARDQLAGGLYEQYF. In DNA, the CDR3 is TGCAGTGCTAGAGACCAACTAGCGGGAGGGCTTTACGAGCAGTACTTC.

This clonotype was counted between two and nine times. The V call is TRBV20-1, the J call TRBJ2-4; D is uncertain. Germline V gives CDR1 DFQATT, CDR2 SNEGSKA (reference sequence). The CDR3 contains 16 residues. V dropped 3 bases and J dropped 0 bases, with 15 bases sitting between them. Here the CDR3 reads CSASAAPTLAKNIQYF. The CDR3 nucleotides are TGCAGTGCTAGTGCAGCCCCAACCCTAGCCAAAAACATTCAGTACTTC.

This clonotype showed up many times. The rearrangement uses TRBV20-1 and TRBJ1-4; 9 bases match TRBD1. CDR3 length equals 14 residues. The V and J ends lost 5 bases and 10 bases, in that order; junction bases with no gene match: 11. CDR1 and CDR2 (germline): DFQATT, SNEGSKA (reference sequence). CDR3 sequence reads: CSAPLGTGRGKLFF. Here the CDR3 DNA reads TGCAGTGCTCCCCTCGGGACAGGGCGTGGAAAACTGTTTTTT.

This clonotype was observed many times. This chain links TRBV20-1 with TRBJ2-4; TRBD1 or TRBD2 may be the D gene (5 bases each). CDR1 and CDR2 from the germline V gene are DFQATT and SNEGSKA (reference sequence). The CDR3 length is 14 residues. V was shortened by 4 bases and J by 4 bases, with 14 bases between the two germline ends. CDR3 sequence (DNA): TGCAGTGCTAAGGCCGGGACCGAGAAAAACATTCAGTACTTC. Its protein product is CSAKAGTEKNIQYF.

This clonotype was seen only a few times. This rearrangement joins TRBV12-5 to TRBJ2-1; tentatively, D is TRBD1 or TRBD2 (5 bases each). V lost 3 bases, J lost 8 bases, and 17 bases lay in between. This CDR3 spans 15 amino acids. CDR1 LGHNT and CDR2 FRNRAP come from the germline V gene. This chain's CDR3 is CASGLGGVLGDEQFF. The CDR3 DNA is TGTGCTAGTGGTTTAGGAGGAGTTCTAGGGGATGAGCAGTTCTTC. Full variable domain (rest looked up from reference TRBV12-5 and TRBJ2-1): DARVTQTPRHKVTEMGQEVTMRCQPILGHNTVFWYRQTMMQGLELLAYFRNRAPLDDSGMPKDRFSAEMPDATLATLKIQPSEPRDSAVYFCASGLGGVLGDEQFFGPGTRLTVL.

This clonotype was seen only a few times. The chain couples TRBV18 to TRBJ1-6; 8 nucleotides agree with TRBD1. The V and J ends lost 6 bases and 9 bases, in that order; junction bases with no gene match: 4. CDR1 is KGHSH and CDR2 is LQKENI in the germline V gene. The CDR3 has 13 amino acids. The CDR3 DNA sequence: TGTGCCAGCTCCGACAGGGGTAGTTCACCCCTCCACTTT. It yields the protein CASSDRGSSPLHF.

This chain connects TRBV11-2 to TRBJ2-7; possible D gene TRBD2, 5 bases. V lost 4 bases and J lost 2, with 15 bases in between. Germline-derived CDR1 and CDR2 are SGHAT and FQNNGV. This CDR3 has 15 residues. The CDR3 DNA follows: TGTGCCAGCAGCTCCGGAGGTTGGGCCACCTACGAGCAGTACTTC. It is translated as CASSSGGWATYEQYF.

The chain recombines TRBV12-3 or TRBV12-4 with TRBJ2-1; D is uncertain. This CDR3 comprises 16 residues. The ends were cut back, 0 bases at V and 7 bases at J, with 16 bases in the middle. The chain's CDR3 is CASSLAAGVAGNEQFF. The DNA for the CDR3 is TGTGCCAGCAGTTTAGCGGCTGGGGTAGCCGGGAATGAGCAGTTCTTC.